These T cell receptor beta chains were read from a single sample in a study of cytomegalovirus exposure and HLA in healthy donors. The method was immunoSEQ multiplex PCR; TCRdb's version includes in-frame clones alone and lacks a portion of them. The profile shows some 120,000 clones, roughly 80% of them singletons. The sequencing input was PBMCs. The receptors were sampled from a woman aged 45-60 years in good health and CMV-seronegative. Both conserved end residues are part of each CDR3. A D gene is named only where the DNA matches it firmly. Size values are once, few and many counts, or a class for expanded clones, and some rows have none.

D gene	V gene	clone size	J gene	CDR3 length	CDR3 DNA	CDR3 protein
.	TRBV5-8	.	TRBJ1-1	14	TGTGCCAGCAACTGGGGGGGGCGATTGGCTGAAGCTTTCTTT	CASNWGGRLAEAFF
TRBD1	TRBV5-4	few	TRBJ1-3	15	TGTGCCAGCAGCCCCCCGGGACAGGGTGGAAACACCATATATTTT	CASSPPGQGGNTIYF
.	TRBV27	.	TRBJ1-2	14	TGTGCCAGCAGTTTAGGTGCAGGCTACTATGGCTACACCTTC	CASSLGAGYYGYTF
.	TRBV4-2	once	TRBJ1-4	17	TGTGCCAGCAGCCAAGTCCTGAGCGTTGGTGGGGCTGAAAAACTGTTTTTT	CASSQVLSVGGAEKLFF
.	TRBV10-3	.	TRBJ2-7	14	TGTGCCATCAGGAATCACAGGGCGGTTTCCGAGCAGTACTTC	CAIRNHRAVSEQYF
.	TRBV7-2	.	TRBJ2-7	13	TGTGCCAGCAGCTTCCCCGCCCTCTACGAGCAGTACTTC	CASSFPALYEQYF
.	TRBV7-9	.	TRBJ2-2	16	TGTGCCAGCAGCTTAAACTTAGGGCGGGACACCGGGGAGCTGTTTTTT	CASSLNLGRDTGELFF
.	TRBV5-1	.	TRBJ1-4	17	TGCGCCAGCAGCCGCTCCTCCTCGGGGGCAACTAATGAAAAACTGTTTTTT	CASSRSSSGATNEKLFF
TRBD1	TRBV18	.	TRBJ2-7	15	TGTGCCAGCTCAACCGGGACAGGGAGTCCCTACGAGCAGTACTTC	CASSTGTGSPYEQYF
.	TRBV7-2	few	TRBJ1-6	12	TGTGCCAGCAGCCTAGATAGGACAGCTTGGCACTTT	CASSLDRTAWHF
.	TRBV19	.	TRBJ2-3	13	TGTGCCAGTTCCGAGGGTGGCGCAGATACGCAGTATTTT	CASSEGGADTQYF
.	TRBV21-1	few	TRBJ2-3	20	TGTGCCAGCAGCCCCGGCTCAGGGACTAGCGGGAGGGAACTCACAGATACGCAGTATTTT	CASSPGSGTSGRELTDTQYF
TRBD1	TRBV6-6	.	TRBJ1-1	15	TGTGCCAGCAGTCGTCCGGGACAGAAGAACACTGAAGCTTTCTTT	CASSRPGQKNTEAFF
TRBD1	TRBV12-5	.	TRBJ1-1	13	TGTGCTAGCGGACAGGGGGACTGGACTGAAGCTTTCTTT	CASGQGDWTEAFF
.	TRBV30	few	TRBJ2-7	13	TGTGCCTGGAGTTCAGACTACCGCGGGGAGCAGTACTTC	CAWSSDYRGEQYF
.	TRBV2	few	TRBJ2-1	13	TGTGCCAGCAGTGTGGACTACCACAATGAGCAGTTCTTC	CASSVDYHNEQFF
TRBD1	TRBV2	.	TRBJ2-1	15	TGTGCCAGCAGTGTTAACAGGGGCGGCTACAATGAGCAGTTCTTC	CASSVNRGGYNEQFF
.	TRBV7-2	.	TRBJ1-2	15	TGTGCCAGCAGCTTAGAGGTGAGGGATCAGTATGGCTACACCTTC	CASSLEVRDQYGYTF
TRBD1	TRBV7-2	.	TRBJ2-6	17	TGTGCCAGCAGCTTCAGCAGGGGGATCACTGGGGCCAACGTCCTGACTTTC	CASSFSRGITGANVLTF
TRBD1	TRBV27	.	TRBJ2-3	17	TGTGCCAGCAGTTTATCGATCTGGGACAGGGGAGGAGATACGCAGTATTTT	CASSLSIWDRGGDTQYF
.	TRBV7-8	once	TRBJ1-2	15	TGTGCCAGCAGCTTAGGGGCAGCCCCTTCCTTCGGCTACACCTTC	CASSLGAAPSFGYTF